Detailed here is one TCR beta chain. V gave up 4 bases and J gave up 7 bases, with 19 bases separating them. CDR1 is SNHLY, CDR2 FYNNEI, per germline. This CDR3 spans 15 amino acids. This sample stems from a study of blood T cell repertoires in COVID-19. Study-wide background: Collection of acute and convalescent COVID-19 samples took place in the United States, Italy and Spain. The cDNA or gDNA used as material had been derived from T cells, B-cell-depleted T cells, or PBMCs.

As originally analysed: From reference gene primer amplification, estimates of nucleated cell counts were derived. The method was immunoSEQ multiplex PCR; TCRdb's version includes in-frame clones alone and lacks a portion of them. The V and J calls and clone size are taken from that table; D and trimming were inferred from the DNA. The sample holds over 60,000 clones, 85% to 90% seen once. The sample taken for sequencing was peripheral blood. The V gene is TRBV2, the J gene TRBJ1-1; tentatively, D is TRBD1 (5 bases). This receptor was obtained from a woman aged 80 or older with active or convalescent COVID-19. Here the CDR3 reads CASSGLRGNPIEAFF. In DNA form, the CDR3 reads TGTGCCAGCAGTGGGCTTCGGGGGAACCCGATTGAAGCTTTCTTT.